This passage covers 2 T cell receptor beta chains from one sample sequenced in a study of OX40 agonist ivuxolimab in advanced cancers. Method: immunoSEQ multiplex PCR; TCRdb's copy keeps in-frame clones and lacks some. This sample carries some 74,000 clones, around 90% of them seen once, and the ten largest clones take 7.1%. The sample consisted of CD4+ or CD8+ T cells sorted from blood, taken in a trial of the OX40 agonist ivuxolimab. These receptors were collected from an adult with an advanced solid tumor such as melanoma, head and neck, liver or kidney cancer.

This chain uses TRBV5-3 with TRBJ1-4; D remains ambiguous. TRBV5-3 is known as an ORF, though its function is uncertain. V was shortened by 4 bases and J by 8 bases, with 12 bases between the two germline ends. CDR3 length: 13 amino acids. The CDR3 DNA sequence: TGTGCCAGAAGCCTGCGTGGATGGGAAAAACTGTTTTTT. This sequence encodes CARSLRGWEKLFF.

This rearrangement joins TRBV5-8 to TRBJ1-5, with a weak D call TRBD1 (6 bases). Trimming pared 2 bases from V and 10 bases from J, leaving 13 bases between. This CDR3 region has 13 residues. CDR1 and CDR2 from the germline V gene are SGHTS and YDEGEE. For the CDR3, the DNA is TGTGCCAGCAGCTTTGATACGGGGGGCCCCCAGCATTTT. This sequence encodes CASSFDTGGPQHF.